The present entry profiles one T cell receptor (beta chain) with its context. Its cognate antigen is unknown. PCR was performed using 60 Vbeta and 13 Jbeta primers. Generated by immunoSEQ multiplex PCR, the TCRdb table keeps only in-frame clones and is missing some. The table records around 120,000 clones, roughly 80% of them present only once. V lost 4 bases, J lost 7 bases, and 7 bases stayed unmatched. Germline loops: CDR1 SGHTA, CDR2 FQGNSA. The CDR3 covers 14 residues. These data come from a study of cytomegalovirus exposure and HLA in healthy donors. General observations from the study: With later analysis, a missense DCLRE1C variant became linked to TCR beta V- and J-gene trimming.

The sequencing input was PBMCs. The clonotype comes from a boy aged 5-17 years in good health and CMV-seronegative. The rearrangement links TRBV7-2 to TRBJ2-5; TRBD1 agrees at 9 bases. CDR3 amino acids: CASSSPRQGVTQYF. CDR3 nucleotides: TGTGCCAGCAGCTCGCCACGACAGGGGGTGACCCAGTACTTC. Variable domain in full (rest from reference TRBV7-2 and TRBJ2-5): GAGVSQSPSNKVTEKGKDVELRCDPISGHTALYWYRQSLGQGLEFLIYFQGNSAPDKSGLPSDRFSAERTGGSVSTLTIQRTQQEDSAVYLCASSSPRQGVTQYFGPGTRLLVL.